This T cell receptor beta chain originates from a study of blood T cell repertoires in COVID-19. V shed 5 bases, J shed 7 bases, and the junction held 4 bases outside the gene matches. The CDR3 has 13 residues. CDR1 is SGHTS and CDR2 is YDEGEE in the germline V gene. Clones were sequenced by immunoSEQ multiplex PCR, and TCRdb holds only the in-frame ones, with some missing. The sample includes some 300,000 clones, about 90% seen only once; the top ten take 2.9%. The chain carries TRBV5-8 and TRBJ2-1, with 9 positions matching TRBD1. Specimen: PBMCs or T cells enriched from blood (not recorded which). The origin of this receptor is a woman between 50 and 59 years old who had been exposed to COVID-19. The CDR3 is CASRDRGRNEQFF. DNA for the CDR3: TGTGCCAGCAGGGACAGGGGAAGGAATGAGCAGTTCTTC. Combining the CDR3 with reference TRBV5-8 and TRBJ2-1 gives the whole variable domain EAGVTQSPTHLIKTRGQQATLRCSPISGHTSVYWYQQALGLGLQFLLWYDEGEERNRGNFPPRFSGRQFPNYSSELNVNALELEDSALYLCASRDRGRNEQFFGPGTRLTVL.